This TCR beta chain was identified during a study of blood T cell repertoires in COVID-19. Resolution of symptoms, clearance, or two negative PCRs was present in recovered Cohort 3 donors. Clones were read by immunoSEQ multiplex PCR, and TCRdb kept only the in-frame ones, dropping some. This sample yields roughly 300,000 clones, of which 92% are seen a single time; about 18% belongs to the top ten. Germline-derived CDR1 and CDR2 are LGHNA and YSLEER. The CDR3 spans 20 residues. With 0 bases clipped from V and 1 base from J, the junction kept 15 bases outside the gene matches. This chain uses TRBV4-3 with TRBJ2-5; 9 positions agree with TRBD2. The origin of this receptor is a woman in her thirties who had recovered from COVID-19. Sequenced sample: PBMCs or T cells enriched from blood (not recorded which). CDR3: CASSQDRNRGSSGAQETQYF. DNA of the CDR3: TGCGCCAGCAGCCAAGATAGAAACAGGGGCTCTAGCGGGGCCCAAGAGACCCAGTACTTC.